Described below is a single T cell receptor (gamma chain) sequence and its context. Its antigen remains unidentified. Other DNA sequences of this sample code for an identical CDR3. Per the germline V gene, CDR1 is EGSNGY and CDR2 is YDSYNSKV. There are 12 residues in the CDR3. Trimming took 0 bases from V and 9 from J; bases not matched to a gene: 5. Alphabeta T cells were depleted, then CD3+ Vdelta1+ Vdelta2- thymocytes were FACS-sorted. These data come from a study of Vδ1+ human thymocytes. Findings of the study overall: TRD repertoires were essentially private, unlike widely shared TRG clonotypes. Thymic TRG and TRD repertoires appeared highly polyclonal, with Gaussian CDR3 length distributions. Bulk repertoire data may be misinterpreted because of unexpected Vdelta2 sequences. Thymic delta-chain repertoires held roughly 20% Vdelta2 sequences and few Vdelta3, despite high sort purity.

RNA was extracted from the cells and then reverse transcribed. The CDR3 regions were amplified by multiplex PCR from V-gene primers to a constant-region primer. TCRdb re-called clones from the multiplex PCR reads using CATT. The sample carries 25,000 to 35,000 gamma-chain clones, roughly 20% recorded once. Sequenced: Vdelta1+ gamma-delta thymocytes from the thymus. Subset meaning: FACS-sorted CD3+ TCRalphabeta- TCRVdelta1+ TCRVdelta2- thymocytes. This receptor was taken from a boy less than two years old who had congenital heart surgery. V usage is TRGV2 and J usage is TRGJ1 or TRGJ2. CDR3 region: CATWDGPRKKLF. Written as DNA, the CDR3 is TGTGCCACCTGGGACGGGCCTCGTAAGAAACTCTTT.